The clone carrying this T cell receptor beta chain was seen a handful of times. What it binds is not known. From the 5' RACE reads, TCRdb called clonotypes with MiXCR, one entry per CDR3 protein. The sample carries approximately 88,000 distinct CDR3 sequences, around a quarter recorded once. Germline V lookup: CDR1 SEHNR, CDR2 FQNEAQ (reference sequence). V lost 5 bases to trimming and J lost 7 bases, with 17 bases between them. The CDR3 contains 14 residues. This specimen belongs to a study of T-cell memory formation after mild COVID-19. Study results and limitations: In second-wave clones peaking day 37, SARS-CoV-2 specificity remained unconfirmed. Later expanders leaned toward CD4+, whereas clones contracting from day 15 to 85 were balanced CD4/CD8.

The sequenced sample was PBMCs or a T cell subset sorted from them (not recorded which). The V gene is TRBV7-9, the J gene TRBJ2-5, with D perhaps matching TRBD2 (6 bases). The TCR sequence derives from a man younger than 30 who had mild COVID-19 (a few samples of this study predate the infection). Cell type and time point are not known. CDR3 region: CASSRLGSGVTQYF. For the CDR3, the DNA is TGTGCCAGCAGCCGACTCGGGTCGGGGGTGACCCAGTACTTC.